This section outlines one TCR beta chain sequence together with its context. Antigen specificity is unknown. Libraries were prepared by immunoSEQ multiplex PCR; TCRdb keeps only in-frame clonotypes and omits some of them. The sample lists millions of clones; about 95% were seen once. This record belongs to a study of shared clonotypes between healthy human individuals. Study observations and caveats: Lower generation probabilities were found for non-shared clonotypes than for those shared by all four donors. The study found roughly 5% of naive CD4 clonotypes shared across a handful of donors.

CD45RO-negative cells were positively selected for CCR7, leaving out terminally differentiated effector memory CD45RA+ cells. CDR1 and CDR2 from the germline V gene are SGHNT and YYREEE (reference sequence). The ends were cut back, 0 bases at V and 7 bases at J, with 11 bases in the middle. The CDR3 length is 14 residues. The sample taken for sequencing was naive CD8+ T cells sorted from blood. The V call is TRBV5-4, the J call TRBJ1-5; D is undetermined. The receptor comes from a man younger than 35 in good health. The CDR3 is CASSLEGRMQPQHF. The CDR3 DNA reads as TGTGCCAGCAGCTTGGAAGGCAGGATGCAGCCCCAGCATTTT.